The entry that follows covers one TCR beta chain sequence. Its antigen is unidentified. Scientists made TCR beta libraries using quantitative 5'-RACE with molecular barcodes. MiXCR, run by TCRdb on the 5' RACE reads, gives a single entry per CDR3 protein. The sample has 750,000 to 850,000 distinct CDR3 sequences, 10% to 15% seen once. The CDR3 has 15 residues. Germline V lookup: CDR1 SGHNT, CDR2 YYREEE (reference sequence). J was trimmed by 2 bases and V by 4 bases; bases with no gene match: 4. The data were taken from a study of CD8 T cells in ankylosing spondylitis. Whole-study results and caveats: Enrichment of disease-linked clones was reportedly significant in matched ankylosing spondylitis synovial fluid. Reactive arthritis synovial fluid and blood were previously reported to contain some motif variants. Within ankylosing spondylitis blood, a TCR beta motif made up of roughly eight highly homologous variants appeared to be characteristic. Disease-linked clones, CD8+, were relatively rare in peripheral blood.

The sample consisted of blood, either unsorted or a sorted T cell fraction (not recorded which). The chain employs TRBV5-4 and TRBJ2-5; 11 nucleotides line up with TRBD1. This TCR derives from a male donor with ankylosing spondylitis. Here the CDR3 reads CASSLDRGRQETQYF. In DNA form, the CDR3 reads TGTGCCAGCAGCCTGGACAGGGGGCGGCAAGAGACCCAGTACTTC.